These 7 T cell receptor beta chains share one sample of origin, sequenced in a study of blood T cell repertoires in COVID-19. Method: immunoSEQ multiplex PCR; TCRdb's copy keeps in-frame clones and lacks some. Among over 200,000 clones listed, 83% were seen once. The specimen sequenced was peripheral blood. Source of these receptors: a man in his forties with active or convalescent COVID-19.

This clone was picked up a small number of times. The chain carries TRBV27 and TRBJ1-1; TRBD1 aligns across 8 bases. CDR1 MNHEY and CDR2 SMNVEV come from the germline V gene (reference sequence). This CDR3 has 16 residues. The V gene end was trimmed by 5 bases and the J gene end by 5 bases; junction bases not matched to a gene: 13. CDR3 sequence (DNA): TGTGCCAGCAGTCCCTCCCTCGACAGGGGAAGAACTGAAGCTTTCTTT. Translation gives CASSPSLDRGRTEAFF.

The gene calls are TRBV6-2 or TRBV6-3 and TRBJ2-1; 7 bases are a match to TRBD1. CDR1 and CDR2 from the germline V gene are MNHEY and SVGEGT. V lost 0 bases, J lost 0 bases, and 2 bases stayed unmatched. The CDR3 loop spans 16 amino acids. CDR3 region: CASSYSGGSSYNEQFF. In DNA, the CDR3 is TGTGCCAGCAGTTACTCAGGGGGCTCCTCCTACAATGAGCAGTTCTTC.

V is TRBV2 and J is TRBJ2-7, with 11 bases that match TRBD2. CDR1 and CDR2 from the germline V gene are SNHLY and FYNNEI. The CDR3 sequence is 14 residues long. V lost 8 bases, J lost 1 base, and 4 bases stayed unmatched. The CDR3 sequence: CASGGLAVSYEQYF. DNA for the CDR3: TGTGCCAGCGGGGGACTAGCGGTTTCCTACGAGCAGTACTTC. Full variable domain (rest looked up from reference TRBV2 and TRBJ2-7): EPEVTQTPSHQVTQMGQEVILRCVPISNHLYFYWYRQILGQKVEFLVSFYNNEISEKSEIFDDQFSVERPDGSNFTLKIRSTKLEDSAMYFCASGGLAVSYEQYFGPGTRLTVT.

This clone was counted once. The chain links TRBV11-3 to TRBJ2-5; possibly TRBD2 for D (6 bases). The V end was cut by 3 bases, the J end by 5 bases, with 10 bases between. Germline V CDR1 and CDR2: SGHNT, YENEEA. The CDR3 totals 13 residues. The CDR3 sequence: CASSFWSGETQYF. The CDR3 bases are TGTGCCAGCAGCTTCTGGAGCGGGGAGACCCAGTACTTC.

J is TRBJ1-5 and V is TRBV6-6; D may be TRBD1 (6 bases). The germline V and J ends were trimmed by 5 bases and 5 bases, with 13 bases remaining between them. Germline V gene data show CDR1 as MNHNY and CDR2 as SVGAGI (reference sequence). The CDR3 is 14 residues long. CDR3 sequence: CASSLQGRDQPQHF. For the CDR3, the DNA is TGTGCCAGCAGTCTACAGGGTAGAGATCAGCCCCAGCATTTT.

The rearrangement uses TRBV19 and TRBJ1-5; D is unclear. From germline, CDR1 is LNHDA and CDR2 SQIVND (reference sequence). Trimming left V 6 bases short and J 5 bases short, with 11 bases between. This CDR3 region has 13 residues. The CDR3 DNA is TGTGCCAGTAGCGACAAACCATATCAGCCCCAGCATTTT. The encoded protein is CASSDKPYQPQHF.

Only one count was recorded for this clone. The chain recombines TRBV19 with TRBJ1-5, with 8 bases that match TRBD1. This CDR3 has 14 amino acids. V lost 7 bases to trimming and J lost 2 bases; unmatched junction nucleotides: 4. Germline CDR1 reads LNHDA; CDR2 reads SQIVND (reference sequence). CDR3 nucleotide sequence: TGTGCCAGTACAGGGGGCGCGGGCAATCAGCCCCAGCATTTT. Protein: CASTGGAGNQPQHF.